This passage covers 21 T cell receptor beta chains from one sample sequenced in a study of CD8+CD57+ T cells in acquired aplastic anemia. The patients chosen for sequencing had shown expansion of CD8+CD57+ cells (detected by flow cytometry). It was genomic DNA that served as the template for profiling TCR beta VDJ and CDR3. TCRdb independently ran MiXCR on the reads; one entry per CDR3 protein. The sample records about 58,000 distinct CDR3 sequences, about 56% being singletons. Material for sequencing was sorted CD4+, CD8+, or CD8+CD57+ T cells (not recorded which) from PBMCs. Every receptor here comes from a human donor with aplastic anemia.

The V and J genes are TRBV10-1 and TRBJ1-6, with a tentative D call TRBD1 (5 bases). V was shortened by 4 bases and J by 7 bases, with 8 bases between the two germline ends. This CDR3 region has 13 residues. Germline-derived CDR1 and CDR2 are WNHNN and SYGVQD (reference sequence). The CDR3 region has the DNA TGCGCCAGCAGTGGACAGCGAAATTCACCCCTCCACTTT. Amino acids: CASSGQRNSPLHF.

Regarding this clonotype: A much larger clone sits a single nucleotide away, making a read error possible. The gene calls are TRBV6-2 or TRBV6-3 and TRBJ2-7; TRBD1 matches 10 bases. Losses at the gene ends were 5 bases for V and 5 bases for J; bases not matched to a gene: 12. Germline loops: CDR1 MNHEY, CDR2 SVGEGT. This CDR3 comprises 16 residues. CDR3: CASSRDRGAKRDEQYF. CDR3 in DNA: TGTGCCAGCAGTCGGGACAGGGGCGCCAAACGTGACGAGCAGTACTTC.

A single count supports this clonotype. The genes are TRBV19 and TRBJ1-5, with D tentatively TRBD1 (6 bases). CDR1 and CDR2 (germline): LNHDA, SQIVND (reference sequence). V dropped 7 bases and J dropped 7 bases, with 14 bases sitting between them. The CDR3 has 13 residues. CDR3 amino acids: CASIATGNQPQHF. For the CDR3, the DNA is TGTGCCAGTATAGCCACAGGGAACCAGCCCCAGCATTTT.

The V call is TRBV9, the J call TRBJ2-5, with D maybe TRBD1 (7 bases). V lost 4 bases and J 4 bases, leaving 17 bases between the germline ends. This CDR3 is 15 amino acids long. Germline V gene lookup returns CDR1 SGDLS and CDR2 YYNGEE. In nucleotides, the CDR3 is TGTGCCAGCAGCACTTCCGGGACAGCGGGAGAGACCCAGTACTTC. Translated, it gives CASSTSGTAGETQYF. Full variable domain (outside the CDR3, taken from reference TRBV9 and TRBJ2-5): DSGVTQTPKHLITATGQRVTLRCSPRSGDLSVYWYQQSLDQGLQFLIQYYNGEERAKGNILERFSAQQFPDLHSELNLSSLELGDSALYFCASSTSGTAGETQYFGPGTRLLVL.

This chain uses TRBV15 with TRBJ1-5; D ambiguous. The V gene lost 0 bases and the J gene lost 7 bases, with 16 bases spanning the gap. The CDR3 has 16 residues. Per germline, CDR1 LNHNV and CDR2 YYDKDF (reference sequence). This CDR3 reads CATSRDLEGNNQPQHF. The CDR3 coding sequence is TGTGCCACCAGCAGAGATCTGGAAGGGAACAACCAGCCCCAGCATTTT.

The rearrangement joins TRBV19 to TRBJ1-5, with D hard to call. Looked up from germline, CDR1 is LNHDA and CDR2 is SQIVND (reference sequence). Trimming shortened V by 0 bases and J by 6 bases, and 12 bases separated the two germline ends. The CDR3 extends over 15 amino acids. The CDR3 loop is CASSIDRGGSQPQHF. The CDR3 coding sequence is TGTGCCAGTAGTATAGATCGGGGAGGGTCTCAGCCCCAGCATTTT.

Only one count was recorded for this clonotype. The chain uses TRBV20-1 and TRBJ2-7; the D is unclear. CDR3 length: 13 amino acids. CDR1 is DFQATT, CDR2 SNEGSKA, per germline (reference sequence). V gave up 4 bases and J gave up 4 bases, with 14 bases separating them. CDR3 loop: CSATPDREYEQYF. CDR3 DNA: TGCAGTGCTACGCCGGACCGTGAATACGAGCAGTACTTC.

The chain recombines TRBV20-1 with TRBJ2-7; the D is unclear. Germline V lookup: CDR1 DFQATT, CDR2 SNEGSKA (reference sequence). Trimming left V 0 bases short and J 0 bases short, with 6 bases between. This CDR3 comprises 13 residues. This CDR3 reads CSARDGLSYEQYF. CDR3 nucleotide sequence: TGCAGTGCTAGAGACGGGCTCTCCTACGAGCAGTACTTC.

In DNA, the CDR3 is TGTGCCAGCACAACAACAGGAGACAGGAGGAGGATTGGCTACACCTTC. Translating it yields CASTTTGDRRRIGYTF. The rearrangement uses TRBV6-1 and TRBJ1-2, with TRBD1 as a possible D gene (6 bases). The CDR3 runs 16 residues. V shed 7 bases and J shed 7 bases, with 25 bases lying between them. CDR1 and CDR2 (germline): MNHNS, SASEGT.

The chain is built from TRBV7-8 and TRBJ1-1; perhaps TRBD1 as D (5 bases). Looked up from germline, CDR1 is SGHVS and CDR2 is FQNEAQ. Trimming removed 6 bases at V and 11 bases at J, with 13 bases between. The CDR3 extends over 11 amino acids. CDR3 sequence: CASSTGWRAFF. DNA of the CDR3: TGTGCCAGCAGTACAGGTTGGCGGGCTTTCTTT.

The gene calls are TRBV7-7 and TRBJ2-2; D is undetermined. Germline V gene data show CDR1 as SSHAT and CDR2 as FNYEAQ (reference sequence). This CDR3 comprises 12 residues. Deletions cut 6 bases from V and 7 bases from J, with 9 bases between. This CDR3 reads CASSLSGGELFF. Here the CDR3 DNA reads TGTGCCAGCAGTCTATCGGGCGGGGAGCTGTTTTTT.

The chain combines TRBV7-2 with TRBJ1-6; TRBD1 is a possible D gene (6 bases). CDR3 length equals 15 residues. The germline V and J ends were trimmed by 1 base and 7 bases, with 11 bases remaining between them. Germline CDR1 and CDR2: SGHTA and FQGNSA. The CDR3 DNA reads TGTGCCAGCAGCTTAGTTGGGGGCCCCAATTCACCCCTCCACTTT. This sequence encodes CASSLVGGPNSPLHF.

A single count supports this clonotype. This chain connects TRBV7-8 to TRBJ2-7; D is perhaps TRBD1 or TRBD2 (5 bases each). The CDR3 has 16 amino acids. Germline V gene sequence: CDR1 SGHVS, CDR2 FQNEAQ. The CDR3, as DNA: TGTCCCAGCAGCTTGTCTTCTCCGGGGACCTCCTACGAGCAGTACGTC. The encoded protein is CPSSLSSPGTSYEQYV.

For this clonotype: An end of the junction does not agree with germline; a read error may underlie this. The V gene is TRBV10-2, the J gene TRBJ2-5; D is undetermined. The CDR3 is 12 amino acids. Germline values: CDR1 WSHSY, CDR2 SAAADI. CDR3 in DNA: TGTGCCAGCAGCTGGGATCAAGAGACCCAGTACTTC. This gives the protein CASSWDQETQYF.

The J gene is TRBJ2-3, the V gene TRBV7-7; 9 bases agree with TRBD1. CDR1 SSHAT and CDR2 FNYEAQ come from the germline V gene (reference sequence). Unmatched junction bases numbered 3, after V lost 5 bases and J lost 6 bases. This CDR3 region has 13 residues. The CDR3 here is CASSGTGGDTQYF. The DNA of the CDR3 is TGTGCCAGCAGCGGCACAGGGGGCGATACGCAGTATTTT.

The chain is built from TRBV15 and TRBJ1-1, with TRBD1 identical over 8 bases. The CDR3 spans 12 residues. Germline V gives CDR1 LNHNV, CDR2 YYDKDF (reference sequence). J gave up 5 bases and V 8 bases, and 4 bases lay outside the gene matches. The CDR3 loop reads CATRTGRTEAFF. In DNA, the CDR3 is TGTGCCACCCGGACAGGGCGGACTGAAGCTTTCTTT.

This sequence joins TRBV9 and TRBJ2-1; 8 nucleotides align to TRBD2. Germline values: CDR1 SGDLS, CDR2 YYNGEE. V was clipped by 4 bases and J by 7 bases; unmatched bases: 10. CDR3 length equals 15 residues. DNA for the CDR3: TGTGCCAGCAGCCCCCGGTTGTTAGCGGGGAATGAGCAGTTCTTC. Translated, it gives CASSPRLLAGNEQFF.

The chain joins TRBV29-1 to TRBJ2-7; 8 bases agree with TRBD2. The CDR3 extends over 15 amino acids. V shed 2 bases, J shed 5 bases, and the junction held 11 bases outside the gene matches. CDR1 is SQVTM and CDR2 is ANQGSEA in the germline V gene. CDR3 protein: CSVEPREGTTNEQYF. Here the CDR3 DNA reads TGCAGCGTTGAACCCCGGGAGGGGACTACAAACGAGCAGTACTTC.

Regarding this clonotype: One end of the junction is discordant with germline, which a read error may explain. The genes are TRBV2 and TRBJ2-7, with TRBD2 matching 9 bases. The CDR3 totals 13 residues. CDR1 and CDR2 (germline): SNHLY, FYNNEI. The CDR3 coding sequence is TGTGCCAGCAGAGAAGGACTAGCGAGGGAGCAGTACTTC. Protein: CASREGLAREQYF.

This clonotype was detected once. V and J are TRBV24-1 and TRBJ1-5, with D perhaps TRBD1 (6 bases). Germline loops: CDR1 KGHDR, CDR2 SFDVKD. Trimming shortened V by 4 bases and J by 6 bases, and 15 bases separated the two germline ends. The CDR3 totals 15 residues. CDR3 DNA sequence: TGTGCCACCAGTGACGGGGACGGGGGCGTTCAGCCCCAGCATTTT. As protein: CATSDGDGGVQPQHF.

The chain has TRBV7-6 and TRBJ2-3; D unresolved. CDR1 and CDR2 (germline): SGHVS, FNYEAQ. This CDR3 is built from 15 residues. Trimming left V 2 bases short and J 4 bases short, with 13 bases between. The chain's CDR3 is CASSLSPGVSDTQYF. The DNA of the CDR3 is TGTGCCAGCAGCTTAAGTCCCGGCGTGTCAGATACGCAGTATTTT.